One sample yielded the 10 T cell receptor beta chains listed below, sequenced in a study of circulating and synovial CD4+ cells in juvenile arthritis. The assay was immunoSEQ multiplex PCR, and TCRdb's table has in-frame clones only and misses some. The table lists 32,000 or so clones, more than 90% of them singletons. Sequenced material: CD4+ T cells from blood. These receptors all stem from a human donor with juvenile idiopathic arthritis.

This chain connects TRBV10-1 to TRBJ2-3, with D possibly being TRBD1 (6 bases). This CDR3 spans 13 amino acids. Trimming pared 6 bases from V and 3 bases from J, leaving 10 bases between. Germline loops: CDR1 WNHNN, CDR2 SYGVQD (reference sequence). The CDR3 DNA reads TGCGCCAGCAGCGGACAGTTTACAGATACGCAGTATTTT. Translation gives CASSGQFTDTQYF.

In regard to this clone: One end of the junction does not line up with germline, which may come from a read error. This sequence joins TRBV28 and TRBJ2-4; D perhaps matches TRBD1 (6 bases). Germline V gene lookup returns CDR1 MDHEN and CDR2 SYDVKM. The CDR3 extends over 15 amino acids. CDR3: CAGSFRGEGKNIQYF. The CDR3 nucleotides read TGTGCCGGCAGTTTCAGGGGTGAGGGAAAAAACATTCAGTACTTC.

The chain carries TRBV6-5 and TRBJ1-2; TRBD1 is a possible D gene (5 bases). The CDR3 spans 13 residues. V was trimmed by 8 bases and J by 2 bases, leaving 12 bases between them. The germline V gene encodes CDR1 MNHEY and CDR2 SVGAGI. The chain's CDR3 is CASGRAGNYGYTF. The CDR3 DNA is TGTGCCAGCGGTCGAGCAGGGAACTATGGCTACACCTTC.

In DNA, the CDR3 is TGTGCCTGGACATGGACAGGGGGCGGAAACACCATATATTTT. The encoded protein is CAWTWTGGGNTIYF. The chain is built from TRBV30 and TRBJ1-3; 11 bases map to TRBD1. CDR1 is GTSNPN, CDR2 SVGIG, per germline (reference sequence). V shed 4 bases and J 4 bases; nucleotides not matched to a gene: 3. CDR3 length: 14 residues.

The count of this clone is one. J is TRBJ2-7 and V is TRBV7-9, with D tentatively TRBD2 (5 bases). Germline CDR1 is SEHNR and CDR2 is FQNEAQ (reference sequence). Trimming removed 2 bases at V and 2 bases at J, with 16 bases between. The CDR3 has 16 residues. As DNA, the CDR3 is TGTGCCAGCAGCTTATCTCTGGGGAGTACGGCCTACGAGCAGTACTTC. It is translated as CASSLSLGSTAYEQYF.

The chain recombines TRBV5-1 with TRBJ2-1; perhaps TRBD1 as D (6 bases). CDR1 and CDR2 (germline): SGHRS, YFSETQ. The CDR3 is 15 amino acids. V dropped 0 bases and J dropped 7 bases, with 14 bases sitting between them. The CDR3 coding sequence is TGCGCCAGCAGCTTGGCGACAGGATACGGGAATGAGCAGTTCTTC. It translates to CASSLATGYGNEQFF.

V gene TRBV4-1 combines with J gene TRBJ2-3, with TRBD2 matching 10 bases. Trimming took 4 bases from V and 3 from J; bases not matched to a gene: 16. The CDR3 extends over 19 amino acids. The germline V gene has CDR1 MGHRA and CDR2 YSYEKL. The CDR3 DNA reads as TGCGCCAGCAGCCCGTCAGACTTTACCGGACTAGCGGAAACAGATACGCAGTATTTT. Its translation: CASSPSDFTGLAETDTQYF.

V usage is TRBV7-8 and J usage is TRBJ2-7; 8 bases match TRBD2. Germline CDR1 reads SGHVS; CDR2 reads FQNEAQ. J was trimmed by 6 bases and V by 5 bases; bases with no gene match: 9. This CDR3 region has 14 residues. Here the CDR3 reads CASSEAGEGSEQYF. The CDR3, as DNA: TGTGCCAGCAGCGAAGCGGGAGAGGGATCCGAGCAGTACTTC.

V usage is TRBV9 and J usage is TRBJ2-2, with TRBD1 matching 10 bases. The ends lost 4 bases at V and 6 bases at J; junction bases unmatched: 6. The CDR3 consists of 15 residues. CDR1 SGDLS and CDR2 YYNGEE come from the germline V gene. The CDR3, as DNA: TGTGCCAGCAGCCTGCGGACAGGGGGACCCGGGGAGCTGTTTTTT. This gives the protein CASSLRTGGPGELFF.

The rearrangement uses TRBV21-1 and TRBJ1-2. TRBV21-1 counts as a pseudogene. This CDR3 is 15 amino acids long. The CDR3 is CASSKDRAGGRGYTF. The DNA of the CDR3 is TGTGCCAGCAGCAAAGATCGGGCGGGGGGTCGGGGCTACACCTTC.